Sequencing of this T cell receptor beta chain was carried out in a study of T cells in Graves' hyperthyroidism and ophthalmopathy. Turning to the study itself: Before any treatment, at initial diagnosis, peripheral blood was collected. Study-level points and caveats: In the blood, most expanded thyroid clonotypes above 0.001 appeared as well.

On this clonotype: Antigen unknown. The junction differs from germline at one of its ends, possibly a read error.

The germline gives CDR1 SEHNR, CDR2 FQNEAQ (reference sequence). This CDR3 spans 15 amino acids. TCR beta CDR3 regions were amplified from RNA transcripts. TCR CDR3 regions were first amplified by RT-PCR with HTBI primers. TCRdb re-called the multiplex PCR reads through MiXCR, storing one row per CDR3 protein. Of roughly 580,000 distinct CDR3 sequences listed, approximately 13% are singletons. Orbital computed tomography, thyroid ultrasound, serum thyroxine and TRAb, and clinical symptoms together informed the diagnoses. PBMCs stemmed from less than 13 ml fresh peripheral blood. This TCR derives from a woman aged 25 to 39 with Graves' hyperthyroidism that later progressed to Graves' ophthalmopathy. The chain carries TRBV7-9 and TRBJ2-7; D gene uncertain. The specimen sequenced was blood. CDR3 DNA: TGTGCCAGCAGCTCCCCGGCAGGCCTTACCTACGGGCAGTACTTC. Amino acids: CASSSPAGLTYGQYF.